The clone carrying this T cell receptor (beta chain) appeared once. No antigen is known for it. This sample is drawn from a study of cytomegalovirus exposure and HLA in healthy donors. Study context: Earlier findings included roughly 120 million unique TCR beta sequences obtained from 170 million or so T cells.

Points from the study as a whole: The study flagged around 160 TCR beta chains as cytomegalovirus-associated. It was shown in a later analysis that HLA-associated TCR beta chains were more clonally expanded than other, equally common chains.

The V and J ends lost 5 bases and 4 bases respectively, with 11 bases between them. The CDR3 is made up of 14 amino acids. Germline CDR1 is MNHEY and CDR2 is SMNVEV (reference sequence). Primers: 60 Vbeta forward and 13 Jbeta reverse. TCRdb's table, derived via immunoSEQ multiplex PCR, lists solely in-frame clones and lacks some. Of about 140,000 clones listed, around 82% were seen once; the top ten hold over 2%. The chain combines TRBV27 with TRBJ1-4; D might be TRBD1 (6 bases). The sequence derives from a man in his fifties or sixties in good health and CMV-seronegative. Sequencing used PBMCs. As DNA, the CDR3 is TGTGCCAGCAGTCTACAGGGTAATAATGAAAAACTGTTTTTT. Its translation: CASSLQGNNEKLFF.